This T cell receptor beta chain was sequenced for a study of Graves' ophthalmopathy and Graves' hyperthyroidism. Study context: Calling hyperthyroidism stable required that no ophthalmopathy show up within 18 months of follow-up.

V dropped 5 bases and J dropped 10 bases, with 12 bases sitting between them. The CDR3 length is 13 residues. Investigators amplified TCR beta CDR3 regions from RNA transcripts. Second-round multiplex PCR came after a first-round RT-PCR that employed HTBI primers. One entry per CDR3 protein, called by TCRdb with MiXCR from the multiplex PCR reads. The data show approximately 1.2 million distinct CDR3 sequences, roughly two fifths seen once. The chain employs TRBV12-3 or TRBV12-4 and TRBJ1-6, with a weak D call TRBD1 (5 bases). What was sequenced was peripheral blood or thyroid tissue (not recorded which). The TCR was taken from an adult man with Graves' hyperthyroidism. Here the CDR3 DNA reads TGTGCCAGCAGTCAAAGGGGCAGCTCACCCCTCCACTTT. It translates to CASSQRGSSPLHF.